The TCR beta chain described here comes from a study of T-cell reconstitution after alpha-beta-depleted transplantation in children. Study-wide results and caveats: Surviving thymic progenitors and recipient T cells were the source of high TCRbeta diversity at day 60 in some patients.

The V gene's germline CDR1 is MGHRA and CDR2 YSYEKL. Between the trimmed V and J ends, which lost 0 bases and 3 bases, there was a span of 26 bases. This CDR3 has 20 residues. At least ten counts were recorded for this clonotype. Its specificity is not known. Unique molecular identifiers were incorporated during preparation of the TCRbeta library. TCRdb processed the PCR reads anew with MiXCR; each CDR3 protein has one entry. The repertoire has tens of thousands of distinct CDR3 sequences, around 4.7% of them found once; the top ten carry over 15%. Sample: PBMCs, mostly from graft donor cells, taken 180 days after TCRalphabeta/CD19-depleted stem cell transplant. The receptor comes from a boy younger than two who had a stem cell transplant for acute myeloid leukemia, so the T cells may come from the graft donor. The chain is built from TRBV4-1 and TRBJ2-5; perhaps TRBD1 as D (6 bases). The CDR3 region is CASSQDWSGQGKGVKETQYF. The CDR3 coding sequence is TGCGCCAGCAGCCAAGATTGGTCCGGCCAGGGGAAGGGGGTCAAAGAGACCCAGTACTTC.